This is a list of T cell receptor beta chains from one sample in a study of CD8 T cells in Susac syndrome. One entry per CDR3 protein results from TCRdb running MiXCR on the immunoSEQ multiplex PCR reads. The sample lists over 200,000 distinct CDR3 sequences; 95% were seen once. Source material: CD4+ T cells from PBMCs. These receptors came from a human donor with multiple sclerosis. The conserved cysteine and the conserved F or W are not part of the CDR3 here.

J gene: TRBJ1-1
V gene: TRBV20-1
CDR3 protein: SARAWGNTEAF

J gene: TRBJ2-5
V gene: TRBV4-1
CDR3 protein: ASSQVGTSGVAGTQY

J gene: TRBJ2-1
V gene: TRBV20-1
CDR3 protein: SAPLRGDNEQF

J gene: TRBJ2-6
V gene: TRBV5-6
CDR3 protein: ASSPDSSGANVLT

J gene: TRBJ2-7
V gene: TRBV29-1
CDR3 protein: SAGQGYEQY

J gene: TRBJ2-5
V gene: TRBV5-1
CDR3 protein: ASSLDGSPVGETQY

J gene: TRBJ1-1
V gene: TRBV30
CDR3 protein: AWGIGDRMNTEAF

J gene: TRBJ2-3
V gene: TRBV5-1
CDR3 protein: ASSPDPPVGTDTQY

J gene: TRBJ2-1
V gene: TRBV29-1
CDR3 protein: SVESGLSYNEQF

J gene: TRBJ2-3
V gene: TRBV25-1
CDR3 protein: ASSDGNSWDTDTQY

J gene: TRBJ1-2
V gene: TRBV14
CDR3 protein: ASSMEIHYGYT